Listed here are 6 T cell receptor beta chains from one sample, sequenced in a study of blood T cells in healthy people across ages. A second PCR of roughly 7 to 11 cycles used a sample-barcoded 5' primer and a J-beta primer mix. Each CDR3 protein is one row after TCRdb ran MiXCR on the 5' RACE reads. The sample yields about 750,000 distinct CDR3 sequences, about 53% seen once. Sample: blood. The receptors originated from a man older than 75 in good health.

A few counts support this clonotype. The chain carries TRBV20-1 and TRBJ1-1, with D maybe TRBD1 (6 bases). The V end lost 2 bases, the J end lost 3 bases, and 16 bases lay between the germline ends. Germline V CDR1 and CDR2: DFQATT, SNEGSKA (reference sequence). The CDR3 extends over 15 amino acids. This CDR3 is CSARRGGRGDTEAFF. Here the CDR3 DNA reads TGCAGTGCTAGACGAGGGGGGAGGGGGGACACTGAAGCTTTCTTT.

This chain uses TRBV5-1 with TRBJ2-5; D is possibly TRBD2 (6 bases). This CDR3 spans 16 amino acids. V was cut by 0 bases and J by 0 bases, with 12 bases left in between. In germline, CDR1 is SGHRS, CDR2 YFSETQ. This CDR3 is CASSLGPGGNQETQYF. CDR3 nucleotide sequence: TGCGCCAGCAGCTTGGGGCCCGGGGGAAACCAAGAGACCCAGTACTTC.

This clonotype was observed once. The germline gene is not matched at one end of the junction; a read error may be the cause. The chain employs TRBV10-2 and TRBJ2-1; no clear D gene. Germline loops: CDR1 WSHSY, CDR2 SAAADI. The CDR3 has 13 amino acids. Here the CDR3 reads CASTPPLIGEQLF. The CDR3, as DNA: TGCGCCAGCACGCCGCCCCTAATCGGTGAGCAGTTATTC.

The chain couples TRBV20-1 to TRBJ1-5; a weak D match, TRBD1 (5 bases). The V gene lost 1 base and the J gene lost 5 bases, with 9 bases spanning the gap. Per the germline V gene, CDR1 is DFQATT and CDR2 is SNEGSKA (reference sequence). CDR3 size: 13 residues. For the CDR3, the DNA is TGCAGTGCTAGAGGAGCAGGGCATCAGCCCCAGCATTTT. It encodes CSARGAGHQPQHF.

The count of this clonotype is one. CDR3 in DNA: TGTGCCAGCAGCAATGGGCCCCAAAAGCATTTT. Translation gives CASSNGPQKHF. The chain carries TRBV6-2 or TRBV6-3 and TRBJ1-5; D gene ambiguous. The CDR3 covers 11 residues. Germline V gene sequence: CDR1 MNHEY, CDR2 SVGEGT. Trimming took off 6 bases at V and 14 bases at J, with 14 bases between the two ends.

This clonotype appeared a few times. The chain joins TRBV4-1 to TRBJ1-2, with D uncertain. Germline-derived CDR1 and CDR2 are MGHRA and YSYEKL. The CDR3 sequence is 14 residues long. The V end lost 1 base, the J end lost 1 base, and 7 bases lay between the germline ends. This CDR3 reads CASSQGENNYGYTF. DNA of the CDR3: TGCGCCAGCAGCCAAGGGGAGAATAACTATGGCTACACCTTC.